This TCR beta chain was captured by sequencing in a study of blood T cell repertoires in COVID-19. Turning to the study itself: Material from acute and convalescent COVID-19 was sourced from the United States, Italy and Spain.

Looked up from germline, CDR1 is SEHNR and CDR2 is FQNEAQ (reference sequence). J was trimmed by 7 bases and V by 4 bases; bases with no gene match: 2. This CDR3 is 14 amino acids long. Assay: immunoSEQ multiplex PCR; the TCRdb copy retains only in-frame clones and omits some. The sample contains about 320,000 clones, about nine tenths of which appear only once. The sequencing input was PBMCs or T cells enriched from blood (not recorded which). The chain couples TRBV7-9 to TRBJ2-1; 12 bases are shared with TRBD2. The sequence was collected from a woman aged 18-29 years who had recovered from COVID-19. The CDR3 DNA is TGTGCCAGCAGCTCTAGCGGGAGGGGGAATGAGCAGTTCTTC. It yields the protein CASSSSGRGNEQFF.